The 20 T cell receptor beta chains presented below share a single source sample, sequenced in a study of radiation and T cells in renal cell carcinoma. The sample's time point: blood 4 weeks post-SBRT, at nephrectomy. Treatment meaning: 15 Gy SBRT to primary tumor, nephrectomy 4 weeks later. The assay was immunoSEQ multiplex PCR, and TCRdb's table has in-frame clones only and misses some. This table holds 97,000 or so clones, more than 65% found once. Specimen: blood, collected from a patient whose treatment included radiotherapy and nephrectomy. Receptors were obtained from a man aged 60 to 75 with renal cell carcinoma.

The CDR3 sequence is CASSLYPGLGRKTEAFF. The CDR3 nucleotides are TGTGCCAGCAGTTTATATCCGGGACTTGGACGGAAGACTGAAGCTTTCTTT. The chain is built from TRBV27 and TRBJ1-1; TRBD1 is a possible D gene (5 bases). Germline V gives CDR1 MNHEY, CDR2 SMNVEV (reference sequence). This CDR3 spans 17 amino acids. Trimming cost V 1 base and J 5 bases, with 20 bases left between them.

CDR3 amino acids: CASSLSGRRATQYF. The CDR3 nucleotides read TGTGCCAGCAGCCTTAGCGGGAGAAGGGCGACCCAGTACTTC. The chain links TRBV5-4 to TRBJ2-5, with TRBD2 matching over 9 bases. V trimming: 4 bases; J trimming: 7 bases; junction bases outside the gene matches: 8. From germline, CDR1 is SGHNT and CDR2 YYREEE (reference sequence). The CDR3 length is 14 residues. Filled out from reference TRBV5-4 and TRBJ2-5, the complete variable domain reads ETGVTQSPTHLIKTRGQQVTLRCSSQSGHNTVSWYQQALGQGPQFIFQYYREEENGRGNFPPRFSGLQFPNYSSELNVNALELDDSALYLCASSLSGRRATQYFGPGTRLLVL.

This chain uses TRBV6-6 with TRBJ2-5; tentatively, D is TRBD1 or TRBD2 (5 bases each). CDR1 and CDR2 from the germline V gene are MNHNY and SVGAGI (reference sequence). The V end was cut by 0 bases, the J end by 3 bases, with 11 bases between. The CDR3 is 15 residues long. CDR3 DNA: TGTGCCAGCAGTTACTCGGGACCACGAAAAGAGACCCAGTACTTC. Amino acids: CASSYSGPRKETQYF.

This chain uses TRBV16 with TRBJ1-5; 9 bases agree with TRBD1. Losses at the gene ends were 4 bases for V and 3 bases for J; bases not matched to a gene: 4. Germline lookup yields CDR1 KGHSY and CDR2 FQNENV. The CDR3 consists of 15 residues. The CDR3 sequence is CASSPRDRDNQPQHF. DNA of the CDR3: TGTGCCAGCAGCCCACGGGACAGGGACAATCAGCCCCAGCATTTT.

DNA for the CDR3: TGTGCCAGCAGCTTGGGGGACGGATTTGGAAGGTACGAGCAGTACTTC. Translated: CASSLGDGFGRYEQYF. This sequence joins TRBV5-5 and TRBJ2-7; D could derive from TRBD1 or TRBD2 (5 bases each). Germline lookup yields CDR1 SGHKS and CDR2 YYEKEE (reference sequence). The CDR3 runs 16 residues. V lost 0 bases to trimming and J lost 4 bases, with 17 bases between them.

V is TRBV7-9 and J is TRBJ1-1; D gene unclear. V lost 1 base to trimming and J lost 2 bases, with 11 bases between them. The germline V gene encodes CDR1 SEHNR and CDR2 FQNEAQ (reference sequence). The CDR3 is 15 residues long. The CDR3 region is CASSLGVTPNTEAFF. CDR3 in DNA: TGTGCCAGCAGCTTAGGGGTGACACCAAACACTGAAGCTTTCTTT.

The rearrangement uses TRBV18 and TRBJ2-5; 7 bases agree with TRBD2. V shed 2 bases and J 3 bases; nucleotides not matched to a gene: 9. The CDR3 contains 16 residues. CDR1 is KGHSH and CDR2 is LQKENI in the germline V gene. CDR3 bases: TGTGCCAGCTCACCAGGTACTGGCAGCGGGAAAGAGACCCAGTACTTC. It yields the protein CASSPGTGSGKETQYF.

The chain recombines TRBV11-2 with TRBJ2-7; D is possibly TRBD1 or TRBD2 (5 bases each). This CDR3 region has 16 residues. The germline CDR1 and CDR2 sequences are SGHAT and FQNNGV. V dropped 5 bases and J dropped 2 bases, with 19 bases sitting between them. The CDR3 reads CASSLDTGTVTYEQYF. The CDR3 DNA reads TGTGCCAGCAGCCTTGATACCGGGACGGTTACCTACGAGCAGTACTTC.

This chain links TRBV28 with TRBJ2-7, with D possibly being TRBD2 (7 bases). This CDR3 contains 13 residues. Germline lookup yields CDR1 MDHEN and CDR2 SYDVKM. CDR3: CVTAGAPGYEQYF. CDR3 DNA: TGTGTCACCGCGGGGGCCCCGGGCTACGAGCAGTACTTC.

The V gene is TRBV14, the J gene TRBJ2-1, with 9 bases fitting TRBD1. The CDR3 runs 17 residues. Per the germline V gene, CDR1 is SGHDN and CDR2 is FVKESK. The ends lost 4 bases at V and 15 bases at J; junction bases unmatched: 22. CDR3 nucleotides: TGTGCCAGCAGCCTTTCTGGACAGGGGTGGGCAAACGCCCGATCGTTCTTC. As protein: CASSLSGQGWANARSFF.

This clone was seen more than once but under ten times. The rearrangement uses TRBV2 and TRBJ1-4; TRBD1 matches at 9 bases. This CDR3 comprises 17 residues. The V gene end was trimmed by 4 bases and the J gene end by 5 bases; junction bases not matched to a gene: 11. The germline V gene has CDR1 SNHLY and CDR2 FYNNEI. CDR3 sequence: CASSAEGAGQGNEKLFF. The CDR3 coding sequence is TGTGCCAGCAGTGCCGAGGGAGCTGGACAGGGGAATGAAAAACTGTTTTTT.

The chain couples TRBV6-5 to TRBJ2-7; D perhaps matches TRBD1 (6 bases). This CDR3 contains 15 residues. Trimming took off 6 bases at V and 3 bases at J, with 18 bases between the two ends. The germline gives CDR1 MNHEY, CDR2 SVGAGI. The CDR3 DNA reads as TGTGCCAGCAGCCGACCCGGGACAAAAATCTACGAGCAGTACTTC. Its translation: CASSRPGTKIYEQYF.

This clone has just a few counts. The J gene is TRBJ2-3, the V gene TRBV21-1; TRBD2 reflects the table's D call only, with no check against the DNA. TRBV21-1 has pseudogene status. This CDR3 is 13 amino acids long. CDR3 in amino acids: CASSSRYGDTQYF. CDR3 nucleotides: TGTGCCAGCAGCTCTAGGTACGGAGATACGCAGTATTTT.

The V and J genes are TRBV7-8 and TRBJ2-1, with 7 bases that match TRBD2. CDR3 length: 15 residues. V was pared by 1 base and J by 6 bases, with 6 bases of the junction left unmatched. Germline V gene lookup returns CDR1 SGHVS and CDR2 FQNEAQ. As DNA, the CDR3 is TGTGCCAGCAGCTTAGGGGGGGGAGGGAGCAATGAGCAGTTCTTC. Its translation: CASSLGGGGSNEQFF.

This clone came up a few times. The chain uses TRBV7-7 and TRBJ2-1; no firm D call. The CDR3 is 13 residues long. CDR1 and CDR2 from the germline V gene are SSHAT and FNYEAQ (reference sequence). V dropped 2 bases and J dropped 6 bases, with 8 bases sitting between them. The CDR3 DNA sequence: TGTGCCAGCAGCTTAAGACCTCGCAATGAGCAGTTCTTC. It codes for CASSLRPRNEQFF.

This clone was counted only a few times. V and J are TRBV9 and TRBJ1-1; D is ambiguous. V lost 3 bases and J 1 base, leaving 10 bases between the germline ends. The CDR3 is 14 residues long. Germline values: CDR1 SGDLS, CDR2 YYNGEE. CDR3: CASSGLGSNTEAFF. The CDR3 bases are TGTGCCAGCAGCGGTCTGGGGTCGAACACTGAAGCTTTCTTT. Drawing the rest from reference TRBV9 and TRBJ1-1, the complete variable domain is DSGVTQTPKHLITATGQRVTLRCSPRSGDLSVYWYQQSLDQGLQFLIQYYNGEERAKGNILERFSAQQFPDLHSELNLSSLELGDSALYFCASSGLGSNTEAFFGQGTRLTVV.

The chain recombines TRBV9 with TRBJ2-3; 8 nucleotides align to TRBD2. This CDR3 is built from 18 residues. With V trimmed by 3 bases and J by 5 bases, 17 bases remained unmatched. In germline, CDR1 is SGDLS, CDR2 YYNGEE. CDR3 amino acids: CASSADISTGGPKDTQYF. The CDR3 nucleotides are TGTGCCAGCAGCGCCGATATTAGCACGGGAGGGCCCAAAGATACGCAGTATTTT.

The chain recombines TRBV6-5 with TRBJ1-1, with D possibly being TRBD1 (5 bases). Germline-derived CDR1 and CDR2 are MNHEY and SVGAGI. CDR3 size: 13 residues. The CDR3 DNA sequence: TGTGCGGTCAGGGAAAATATGAACACTGAAGCTTTCTTT. Translated, it gives CAVRENMNTEAFF.

V and J are TRBV7-2 and TRBJ2-7; TRBD1 agrees at 8 bases. V trimming: 4 bases; J trimming: 2 bases; junction bases outside the gene matches: 4. CDR1 SGHTA and CDR2 FQGNSA come from the germline V gene. The CDR3 runs to 14 residues. The DNA of the CDR3 is TGTGCCAGCAGCTGGGACAGGACAGCCTACGAGCAGTACTTC. Protein sequence: CASSWDRTAYEQYF.

The V gene is TRBV2, the J gene TRBJ2-5, with unresolved D. Germline values: CDR1 SNHLY, CDR2 FYNNEI. The germline V and J ends were trimmed by 1 base and 4 bases, with 1 base remaining between them. This CDR3 has 11 amino acids. Here the CDR3 reads CASSEGETQYF. CDR3 nucleotide sequence: TGTGCCAGCAGTGAAGGAGAGACCCAGTACTTC.